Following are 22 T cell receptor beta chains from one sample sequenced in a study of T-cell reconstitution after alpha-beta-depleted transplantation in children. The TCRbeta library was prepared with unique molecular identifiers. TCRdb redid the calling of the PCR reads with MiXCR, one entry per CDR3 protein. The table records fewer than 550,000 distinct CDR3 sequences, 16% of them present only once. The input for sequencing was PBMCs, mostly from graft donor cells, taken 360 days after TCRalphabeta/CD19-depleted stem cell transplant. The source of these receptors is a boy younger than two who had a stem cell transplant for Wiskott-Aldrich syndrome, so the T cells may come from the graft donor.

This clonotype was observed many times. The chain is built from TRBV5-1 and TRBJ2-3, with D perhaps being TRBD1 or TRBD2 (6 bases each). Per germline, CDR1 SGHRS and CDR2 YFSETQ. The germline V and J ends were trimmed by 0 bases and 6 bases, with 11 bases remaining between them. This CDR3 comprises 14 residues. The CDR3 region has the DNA TGCGCCAGCAGCTTGGAAGGAGGGGGGGATACGCAGTATTTT. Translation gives CASSLEGGGDTQYF.

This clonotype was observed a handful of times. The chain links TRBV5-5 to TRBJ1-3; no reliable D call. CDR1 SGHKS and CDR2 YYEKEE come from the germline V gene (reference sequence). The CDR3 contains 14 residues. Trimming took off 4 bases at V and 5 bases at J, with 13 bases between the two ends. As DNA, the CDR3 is TGTGCCAGCAGCCGTGACGGTACCAGAAACACCATATATTTT. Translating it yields CASSRDGTRNTIYF.

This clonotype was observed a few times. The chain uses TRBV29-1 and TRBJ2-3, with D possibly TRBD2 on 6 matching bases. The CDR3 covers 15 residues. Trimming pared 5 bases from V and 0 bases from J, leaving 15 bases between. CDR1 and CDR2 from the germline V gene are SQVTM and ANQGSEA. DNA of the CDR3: TGCAGCGTTCAACGGAGGGTTCCTAGCACAGATACGCAGTATTTT. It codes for CSVQRRVPSTDTQYF.

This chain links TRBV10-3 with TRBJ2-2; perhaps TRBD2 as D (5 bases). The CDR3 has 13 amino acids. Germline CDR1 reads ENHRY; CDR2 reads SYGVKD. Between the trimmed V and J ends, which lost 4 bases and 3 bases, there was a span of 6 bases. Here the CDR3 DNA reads TGTGCCATCAGTGCCGGGGACACCGGGGAGCTGTTTTTT. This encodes CAISAGDTGELFF.

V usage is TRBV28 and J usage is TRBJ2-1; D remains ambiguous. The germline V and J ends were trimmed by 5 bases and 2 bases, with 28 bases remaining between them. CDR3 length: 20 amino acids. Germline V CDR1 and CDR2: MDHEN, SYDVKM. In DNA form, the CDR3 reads TGTGCCAGCAGTATAGCCCCGTTTTATTTTGCGGCCCTCACCTACAATGAGCAGTTCTTC. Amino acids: CASSIAPFYFAALTYNEQFF.

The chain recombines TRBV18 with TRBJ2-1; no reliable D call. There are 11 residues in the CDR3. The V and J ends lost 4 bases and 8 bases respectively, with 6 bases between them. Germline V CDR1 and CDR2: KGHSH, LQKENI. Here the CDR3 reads CASSQDHEQFF. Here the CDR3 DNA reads TGTGCCAGCTCACAAGACCATGAGCAGTTCTTC.

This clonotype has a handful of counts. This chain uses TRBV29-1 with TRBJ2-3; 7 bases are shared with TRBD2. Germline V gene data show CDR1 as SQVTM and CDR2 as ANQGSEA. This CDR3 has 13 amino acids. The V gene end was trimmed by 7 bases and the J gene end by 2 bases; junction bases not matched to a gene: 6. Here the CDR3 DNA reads TGCAGCGCCATCCGGGACTACACAGATACGCAGTATTTT. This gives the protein CSAIRDYTDTQYF.

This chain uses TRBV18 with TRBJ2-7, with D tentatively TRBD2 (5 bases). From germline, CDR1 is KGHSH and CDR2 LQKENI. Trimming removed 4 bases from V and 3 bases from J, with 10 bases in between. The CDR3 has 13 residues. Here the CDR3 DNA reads TGTGCCAGCTCACGTTCAGGAGGCTACGAGCAGTACTTC. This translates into CASSRSGGYEQYF.

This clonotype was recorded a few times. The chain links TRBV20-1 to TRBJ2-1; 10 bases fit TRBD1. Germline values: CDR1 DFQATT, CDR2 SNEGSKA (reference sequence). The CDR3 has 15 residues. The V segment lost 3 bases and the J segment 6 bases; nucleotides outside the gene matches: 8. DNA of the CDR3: TGCAGTGCTAGGAAAACGGGACAGGGGAGCAATGAGCAGTTCTTC. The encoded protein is CSARKTGQGSNEQFF.

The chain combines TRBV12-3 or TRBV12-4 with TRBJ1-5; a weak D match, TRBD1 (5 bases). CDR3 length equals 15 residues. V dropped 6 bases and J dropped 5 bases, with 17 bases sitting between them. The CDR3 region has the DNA TGTGCCAGCAGCAAAAGCAGGGTTGCGCATCAGCCCCAGCATTTT. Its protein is CASSKSRVAHQPQHF.

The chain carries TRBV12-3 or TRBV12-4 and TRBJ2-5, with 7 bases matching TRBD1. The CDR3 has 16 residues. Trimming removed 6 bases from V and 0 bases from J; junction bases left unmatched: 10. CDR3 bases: TGTGCCAGCAGACGGACAGGAACTAGGTACCAAGAGACCCAGTACTTC. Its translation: CASRRTGTRYQETQYF.

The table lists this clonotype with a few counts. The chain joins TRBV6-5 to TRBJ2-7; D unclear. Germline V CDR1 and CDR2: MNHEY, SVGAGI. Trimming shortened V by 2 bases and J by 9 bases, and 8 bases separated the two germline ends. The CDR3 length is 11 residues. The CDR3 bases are TGTGCCAGCAGTTACCGGGCTGTGCAGTACTTC. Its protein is CASSYRAVQYF.

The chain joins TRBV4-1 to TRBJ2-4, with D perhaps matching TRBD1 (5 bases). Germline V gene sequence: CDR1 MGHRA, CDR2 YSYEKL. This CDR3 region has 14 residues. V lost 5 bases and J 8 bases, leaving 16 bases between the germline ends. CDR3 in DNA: TGCGCCAGCAGCGAAGGGGCAGGGTCGGACATTCAGTACTTC. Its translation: CASSEGAGSDIQYF.

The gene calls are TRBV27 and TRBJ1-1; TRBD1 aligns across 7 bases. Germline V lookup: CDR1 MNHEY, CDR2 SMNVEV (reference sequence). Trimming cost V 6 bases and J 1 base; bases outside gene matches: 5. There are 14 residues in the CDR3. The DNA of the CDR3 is TGTGCCAGCAGCCAAGACAGGGCGAACACTGAAGCTTTCTTT. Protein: CASSQDRANTEAFF.

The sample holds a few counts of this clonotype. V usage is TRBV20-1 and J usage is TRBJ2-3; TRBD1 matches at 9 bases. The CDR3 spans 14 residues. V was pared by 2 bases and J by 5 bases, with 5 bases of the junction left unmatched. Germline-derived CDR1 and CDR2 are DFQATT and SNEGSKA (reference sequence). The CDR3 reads CSARRGQGEDTQYF. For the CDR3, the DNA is TGCAGTGCTAGAAGGGGACAGGGTGAAGATACGCAGTATTTT.

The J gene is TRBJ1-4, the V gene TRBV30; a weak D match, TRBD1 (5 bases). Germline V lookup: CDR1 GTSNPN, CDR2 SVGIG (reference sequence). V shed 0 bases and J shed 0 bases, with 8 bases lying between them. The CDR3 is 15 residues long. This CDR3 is CAWSVGHTTNEKLFF. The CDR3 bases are TGTGCCTGGAGTGTAGGACATACAACTAATGAAAAACTGTTTTTT. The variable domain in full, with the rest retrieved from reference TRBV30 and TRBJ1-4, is SQTIHQWPATLVQPVGSPLSLECTVEGTSNPNLYWYRQAAGRGLQLLFYSVGIGQISSEVPQNLSASRPQDRQFILSSKKLLLSDSGFYLCAWSVGHTTNEKLFFGSGTQLSVL.

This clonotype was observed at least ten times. CDR3 sequence (DNA): TGTGCCAGCAGTTTGGTCGGGACTCAAGAGACCCAGTACTTC. This gives the protein CASSLVGTQETQYF. V and J are TRBV12-3 or TRBV12-4 and TRBJ2-5, with D maybe TRBD2 (6 bases). CDR3 length equals 14 residues. Trimming removed 3 bases from V and 2 bases from J, with 10 bases in between.

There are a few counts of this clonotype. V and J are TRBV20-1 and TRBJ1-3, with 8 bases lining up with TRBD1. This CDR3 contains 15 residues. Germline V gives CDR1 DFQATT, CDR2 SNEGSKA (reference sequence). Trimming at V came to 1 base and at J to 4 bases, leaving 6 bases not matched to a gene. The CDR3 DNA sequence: TGCAGTGCTAGAGCCCGACAGGGGATCGGAAACACCATATATTTT. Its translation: CSARARQGIGNTIYF.

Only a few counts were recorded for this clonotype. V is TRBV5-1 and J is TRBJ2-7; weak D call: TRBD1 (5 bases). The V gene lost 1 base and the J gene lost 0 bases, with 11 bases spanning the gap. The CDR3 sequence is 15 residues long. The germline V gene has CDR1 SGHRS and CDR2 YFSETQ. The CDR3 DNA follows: TGCGCCAGCAGCTTGAGGACACCCAGCTCCTACGAGCAGTACTTC. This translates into CASSLRTPSSYEQYF.

As DNA, the CDR3 is TGTGCCAGCTTCCGTTCGAGGGGGACTGGGGCCAACGTCCTGACTTTC. It specifies CASFRSRGTGANVLTF. J is TRBJ2-6 and V is TRBV28, with D tentatively TRBD1 (6 bases). V gave up 8 bases and J gave up 2 bases, with 16 bases separating them. Germline values: CDR1 MDHEN, CDR2 SYDVKM. This CDR3 has 16 residues.

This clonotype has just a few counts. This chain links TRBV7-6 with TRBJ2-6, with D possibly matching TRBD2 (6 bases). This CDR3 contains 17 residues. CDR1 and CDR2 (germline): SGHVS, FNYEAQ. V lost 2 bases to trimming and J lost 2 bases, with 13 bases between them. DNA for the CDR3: TGTGCCAGCAGCTTAAGGTTCGGGAGAACTGGGGCCAACGTCCTGACTTTC. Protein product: CASSLRFGRTGANVLTF.

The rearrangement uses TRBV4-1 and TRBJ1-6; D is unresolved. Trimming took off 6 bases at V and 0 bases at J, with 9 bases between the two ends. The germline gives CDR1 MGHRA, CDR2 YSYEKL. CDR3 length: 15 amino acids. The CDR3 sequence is CASRDWSSYNSPLHF. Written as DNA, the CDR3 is TGCGCCAGCAGGGACTGGAGCTCCTATAATTCACCCCTCCACTTT.